Listed below are T cell receptor beta chains from one sample, sequenced in a study of T cells in Graves' hyperthyroidism and ophthalmopathy. TCRdb independently ran MiXCR on the multiplex PCR reads; one entry per CDR3 protein. The sample carries fewer than 350,000 distinct CDR3 sequences, over 15% recorded once. The source material was blood. Receptors originate from a woman aged 45-65 years with Graves' hyperthyroidism. CDR3s include the opening cysteine and the closing phenylalanine or tryptophan. A D gene is named only where the DNA matches it firmly. Size is omitted from some rows. Given values are once, few, many or a class for expanded clones.

clone_size d_call j_call v_call cdr3_nt cdr3_aa
many . TRBJ1-4 TRBV2 TGTGCCAGCAGTGAAGCTCGGGGGAGGGAAAAACTGTTTTTT CASSEARGREKLFF
many . TRBJ2-1 TRBV12-3/TRBV12-4 TGTGCCAGCAGTTTTATCGTAGCATCCTACAATGAGCAGTTCTTC CASSFIVASYNEQFF
few TRBD2 TRBJ2-3 TRBV12-3/TRBV12-4 TGTGCCAGCAGTTTGCTAGCGGGGAAATCCCCAGATACGCAGTATTTT CASSLLAGKSPDTQYF
many TRBD2 TRBJ2-5 TRBV11-2 TGTGCCAGCAGCTTATCAGCAGCGGGGGGGTACCAAGAGACCCAGTACTTC CASSLSAAGGYQETQYF
few . TRBJ2-2 TRBV2 TGTGCCAGCAGTTCTATCGGGGAGCTGTTTTTT CASSSIGELFF
many . TRBJ1-1 TRBV3-1 TGTGCCAGCAGCCAAGAAGGAAAATTCGAAGCTTTCTTT CASSQEGKFEAFF
many . TRBJ2-3 TRBV18 TGTGCCAGCTCACGCGGGGTTGAGGTAGATACGCAGTATTTT CASSRGVEVDTQYF
few . TRBJ1-1 TRBV5-1 TGCGCCAGCACGAGGGGGGGAGGGGTGACTGAAGCTTTCTTT CASTRGGGVTEAFF
few . TRBJ1-3 TRBV6-1 TGTGCCAGCAGTACAGGGTCCTCTGGAAACACCATATATTTT CASSTGSSGNTIYF
many . TRBJ1-1 TRBV11-3 TGTGCCAGCAGCTTAGTATCGGGCACTGAAGCTTTCTTT CASSLVSGTEAFF
few . TRBJ2-3 TRBV2 TGTGCCAGCAGTCCAGCTTTCACAGATACGCAGTATTTT CASSPAFTDTQYF
few . TRBJ1-1 TRBV27 TGTGCCAGCAGTCTCTGGACGGGGTCCACTGAAGCTTTCTTT CASSLWTGSTEAFF
. . TRBJ2-5 TRBV19 TGTGCCAGTAGTAGTTCAAACCAAGAGACCCAGTACTTC CASSSSNQETQYF
few TRBD1 TRBJ1-2 TRBV28 TGTGCCAGCAGTTTATGGGGACAGGGGGCTTATGGCTACACCTTC CASSLWGQGAYGYTF
few TRBD1 TRBJ1-4 TRBV14 TGTGCCAGCAGCCGACACGGGACAGCGAATGAAAAACTGTTTTTT CASSRHGTANEKLFF
few TRBD2 TRBJ2-7 TRBV7-9 TGTGCCAGCAGCTCGTCTAGCGGTGTGCAGTACTTC CASSSSSGVQYF
many . TRBJ1-1 TRBV18 TGTGCCAGCTCACCACGGACCGGCGAGACTGAAGCTTTCTTT CASSPRTGETEAFF
. TRBD1 TRBJ2-2 TRBV5-1 TGCGCCAGCAGCTCAACAGGGGTTTTGAACACCGGGGAGCTGTTTTTT CASSSTGVLNTGELFF
. TRBD2 TRBJ2-1 TRBV20-1 TGCAGTGCTAGTAATAGGGCTAGCGGATTCTACAATGAGCAGTTCTTC CSASNRASGFYNEQFF
. TRBD2 TRBJ2-7 TRBV28 TGTGCCATAGCGGGAGGTTCCTACGAGCAGTACTTC CAIAGGSYEQYF
. TRBD2 TRBJ2-1 TRBV12-3/TRBV12-4 TGTGCCAGCAGCGGCGGGATAGCGGGCGGGAATGAGCAGTTCTTC CASSGGIAGGNEQFF
. TRBD2 TRBJ2-4 TRBV6-1 TGTGCCAGCAGCTCCCATGGACTAGCGGGGGGGGACATTCAGTACTTC CASSSHGLAGGDIQYF
. . TRBJ1-6 TRBV10-1 TGCGCCAGCAGTGCTCAACAGGATAGATCACCCCTCCACTTT CASSAQQDRSPLHF
. . TRBJ1-6 TRBV18 TGTGCCAGCTCACCAAATAGGGCGAGCTCCTATAATTCACCCCTCCACTTT CASSPNRASSYNSPLHF
many . TRBJ2-2 TRBV3-1 TGTGCCAGCAGCAACATCCAGTTCGGCGGGGAATTCAACACCGGGGAGCTGTTTTTT CASSNIQFGGEFNTGELFF
. . TRBJ2-1 TRBV7-9 TGTGCCAGCAGCTCCACCCCGACGGGTATTTACAATGAGCAGTTCTTC CASSSTPTGIYNEQFF
. TRBD2 TRBJ2-7 TRBV29-1 TGCAGCGTTGAGGGCGTGGCGGGAGGGCTCTACGAGCAGTACTTC CSVEGVAGGLYEQYF
many TRBD2 TRBJ2-1 TRBV20-1 TGCAGTGCTAGAAAGGGAGCGGGAGGCCGTGCCGAGCAGTTCTTC CSARKGAGGRAEQFF
. . TRBJ2-7 TRBV7-3 TGTGCCAGCAGCTTAGGAGGTCCGTTCTACGAGCAGTACTTC CASSLGGPFYEQYF
many . TRBJ1-6 TRBV20-1 TGCAGTGCTAGACTCCAGGGCTCAGGGCCCCTCCACTTT CSARLQGSGPLHF
many TRBD1 TRBJ2-5 TRBV12-3/TRBV12-4 TGTGCCAGCAACAGCCGCACCGGGACAGGGTTACAAGAGACCCAGTACTTC CASNSRTGTGLQETQYF
few . TRBJ1-4 TRBV2 TGTGCCAGCGGGGAGGATAAACTGTTTTTT CASGEDKLFF
few TRBD2 TRBJ2-7 TRBV5-1 TGCGCCAGCAGCCGTACTAGCGATAGCTCCTACGAGCAGTACTTC CASSRTSDSSYEQYF
few TRBD1 TRBJ2-2 TRBV6-1 TGTGCCAGCAGTTCTCCGGGACAGGGGACCTCGATCACCGGGGAGCTGTTTTTT CASSSPGQGTSITGELFF
many . TRBJ1-1 TRBV28 TGTGCCAGCAGCCGGCAGGTGAACACTGAAGCTTTCTTT CASSRQVNTEAFF
. . TRBJ2-7 TRBV6-1 TGTGCCAGCAGTTTATGGGGCGTTGACAACGAGCAGTACTTC CASSLWGVDNEQYF
. . TRBJ1-4 TRBV20-1 TGCAGTGCTAGTCTCGTCAAGGAGTGCGAAAAACTGTTTTTT CSASLVKECEKLFF